This T cell receptor (beta chain) derives from a study of blood T cells in healthy people across ages. Study results and caveats: Diversity estimated from one million T cells was considered an underestimate.

About this clonotype itself: Its cognate antigen is unknown.

Together with a sample-barcoded 5' primer, a J-beta primer mix was included in a second PCR lasting about 7 to 11 cycles. TCRdb independently ran MiXCR on the 5' RACE reads; one entry per CDR3 protein. Of approximately 670,000 distinct CDR3 sequences detected, roughly 41% appear once; the ten largest clones hold about 30%. Trimming took 2 bases from V and 4 from J; bases not matched to a gene: 17. Germline assignment: CDR1 LGHNA and CDR2 YNFKEQ. The CDR3 runs to 19 residues. No fewer than 5 micrograms of total RNA were isolated from every sample. The V call is TRBV4-2, the J call TRBJ2-3; 8 positions agree with TRBD2. The origin of this receptor is an elderly man in good health. Sequencing used blood. The CDR3 loop reads CASSQRASGPSLQPDTQYF. The CDR3, as DNA: TGTGCCAGCAGCCAAAGGGCTAGCGGGCCCTCTTTACAGCCAGATACGCAGTATTTT.